The 22 T cell receptor beta chains below come from one sample, sequenced in a study of blood T cells in healthy people across ages. A sample-barcoded 5' primer and a J-beta primer mix were used in a second PCR of about 7 to 12 cycles. Via MiXCR, TCRdb re-called the 5' RACE reads, giving one row per CDR3 protein. The table includes 2 million or so distinct CDR3 sequences, about 50% detected once. The source material was blood. The source is a woman aged 40-49 years in good health.

The V gene is TRBV29-1, the J gene TRBJ1-2; possible D gene TRBD1, 6 bases. There are 11 residues in the CDR3. The germline V and J ends were trimmed by 4 bases and 8 bases, with 11 bases remaining between them. Germline CDR1 SQVTM, CDR2 ANQGSEA. The CDR3 is CSVVRGGGYTF. Written as DNA, the CDR3 is TGCAGCGTTGTTCGGGGGGGCGGCTACACCTTC.

The chain joins TRBV5-6 to TRBJ1-1; D uncertain. This CDR3 spans 15 amino acids. Germline V gene data show CDR1 as SGHDT and CDR2 as YYEEEE. The V and J ends lost 0 bases and 1 base respectively, with 10 bases between them. The CDR3 DNA is TGTGCCAGCAGCTTGGCCGTCCAACGGAACACTGAAGCTTTCTTT. It encodes CASSLAVQRNTEAFF.

The CDR3: CASSYHRPVYNEQFF. The CDR3 coding sequence is TGTGCCAGCAGCTACCACCGTCCGGTATACAATGAGCAGTTCTTC. The genes are TRBV7-2 and TRBJ2-1, with D hard to call. The CDR3 length is 15 residues. Germline V gene sequence: CDR1 SGHTA, CDR2 FQGNSA. Trimming pared 4 bases from V and 4 bases from J, leaving 14 bases between. Variable domain in full (rest from reference TRBV7-2 and TRBJ2-1): GAGVSQSPSNKVTEKGKDVELRCDPISGHTALYWYRQSLGQGLEFLIYFQGNSAPDKSGLPSDRFSAERTGGSVSTLTIQRTQQEDSAVYLCASSYHRPVYNEQFFGPGTRLTVL.

The CDR3 is CASSKVGTDTQYF. CDR3 DNA sequence: TGTGCCAGCAGTAAAGTCGGCACAGATACGCAGTATTTT. The gene calls are TRBV6-1 and TRBJ2-3; no reliable D call. Trimming pared 5 bases from V and 1 base from J, leaving 7 bases between. This CDR3 region has 13 residues. The V gene's germline CDR1 is MNHNS and CDR2 SASEGT.

The V call is TRBV6-5, the J call TRBJ1-1; D not certain. The CDR3 has 15 residues. Germline V gene lookup returns CDR1 MNHEY and CDR2 SVGAGI. Trimming took off 0 bases at V and 0 bases at J, with 8 bases between the two ends. The DNA of the CDR3 is TGTGCCAGCAGTTACTCCAACACAGTGAACACTGAAGCTTTCTTT. This gives the protein CASSYSNTVNTEAFF.

The chain joins TRBV5-6 to TRBJ2-5; 7 bases fit TRBD1. After removal of 1 base from V and 2 bases from J, the junction contained 8 bases not matched to a gene. This CDR3 is built from 16 residues. Germline values: CDR1 SGHDT, CDR2 YYEEEE. CDR3: CASSLFVRGLQETQYF. The DNA of the CDR3 is TGTGCCAGCAGCTTGTTTGTTAGGGGGCTGCAAGAGACCCAGTACTTC.

This clonotype is a singleton in its sample. V gene TRBV25-1 combines with J gene TRBJ1-6; maybe TRBD1 (6 bases). V lost 5 bases and J lost 7, with 12 bases in between. Germline loops: CDR1 MGHDK, CDR2 SYGVNS. The CDR3 has 14 amino acids. The CDR3 DNA sequence: TGTGCCAGCAGTTGGGGGGCTAGGAATTCACCCCTCCACTTT. It specifies CASSWGARNSPLHF.

The J gene is TRBJ2-3, the V gene TRBV6-6, with D possibly matching TRBD2 (5 bases). The CDR3 contains 13 residues. The V and J ends lost 7 bases and 1 base respectively, with 9 bases between them. Germline V gene data show CDR1 as MNHNY and CDR2 as SVGAGI (reference sequence). This CDR3 reads CASTGLCTDTQYF. In nucleotides, the CDR3 is TGTGCCAGCACGGGGTTATGCACAGATACGCAGTATTTT.

This clonotype was observed a few times. The chain employs TRBV29-1 and TRBJ2-1; 14 nucleotides match TRBD2. V lost 6 bases and J lost 5; bases outside the gene matches: 9. The CDR3 runs to 16 residues. Germline V lookup: CDR1 SQVTM, CDR2 ANQGSEA. CDR3 bases: TGCAGCGTCGCCGGACTAGCGGGGGGTTTGAACAATGAGCAGTTCTTC. Translation: CSVAGLAGGLNNEQFF.

This clonotype was found a few times. The chain is built from TRBV20-1 and TRBJ2-1; 9 bases align to TRBD2. The germline CDR1 and CDR2 sequences are DFQATT and SNEGSKA (reference sequence). The CDR3 is 13 residues long. J gave up 9 bases and V 4 bases, and 7 bases lay outside the gene matches. CDR3 sequence: CSAIGVAGVEQFF. CDR3 sequence (DNA): TGCAGTGCTATAGGGGTAGCGGGGGTTGAGCAGTTCTTC.

J is TRBJ2-7 and V is TRBV5-1; 9 bases fit TRBD1. Germline loops: CDR1 SGHRS, CDR2 YFSETQ. V was pared by 2 bases and J by 7 bases, with 10 bases of the junction left unmatched. This CDR3 has 15 residues. The CDR3 spells CASSLTGGDSNEQYF. In DNA form, the CDR3 reads TGCGCCAGCAGCTTAACAGGGGGCGACTCCAATGAGCAGTACTTC.

The genes are TRBV7-2 and TRBJ1-2; 8 bases align to TRBD1. Germline CDR1 and CDR2: SGHTA and FQGNSA. V was clipped by 5 bases and J by 0 bases; unmatched bases: 11. The CDR3 contains 17 residues. CDR3 region: CASSPRTGSWANYGYTF. CDR3 coding DNA: TGTGCCAGCAGCCCTAGGACAGGGAGCTGGGCTAACTATGGCTACACCTTC.

This chain joins TRBV7-9 and TRBJ1-1; 7 bases fit TRBD1. V was pared by 2 bases and J by 1 base, with 4 bases of the junction left unmatched. Germline V CDR1 and CDR2: SEHNR, FQNEAQ (reference sequence). CDR3 length: 15 residues. The CDR3 DNA is TGTGCCAGCAGCTTACAGGGACAGAGGAACACTGAAGCTTTCTTT. Residues: CASSLQGQRNTEAFF.

This clonotype has more than one count but fewer than ten. V gene TRBV7-9 combines with J gene TRBJ1-5; no firm D call. Trimming cost V 5 bases and J 7 bases, with 9 bases left between them. CDR3 length: 12 amino acids. Germline-derived CDR1 and CDR2 are SEHNR and FQNEAQ (reference sequence). Here the CDR3 DNA reads TGTGCCAGCAGCGCCAGTACCCAGCCCCAGCATTTT. Its translation is CASSASTQPQHF.

The chain carries TRBV7-9 and TRBJ2-3, with TRBD2 matching over 12 bases. The CDR3 is 16 amino acids. The germline V gene has CDR1 SEHNR and CDR2 FQNEAQ (reference sequence). After removal of 5 bases from V and 7 bases from J, the junction contained 10 bases not matched to a gene. CDR3 DNA sequence: TGTGCCAGCAGCCCTCGACTAGCGGGGGACCGATATACGCAGTATTTT. This gives the protein CASSPRLAGDRYTQYF.

This clonotype has more than one count but fewer than ten. The V call is TRBV27, the J call TRBJ2-1; D is unresolved. This CDR3 is built from 13 residues. The V gene lost 6 bases and the J gene lost 6 bases, with 12 bases spanning the gap. Germline V lookup: CDR1 MNHEY, CDR2 SMNVEV (reference sequence). The CDR3 region is CASRLDALNEQFF. The CDR3 nucleotides read TGTGCCAGCAGATTAGACGCCCTCAATGAGCAGTTCTTC.

This clonotype appeared a few times. CDR3 loop: CASSQAHVNYGYTF. CDR3 DNA sequence: TGTGCCAGCAGCCAAGCCCACGTAAACTATGGCTACACCTTC. J is TRBJ1-2 and V is TRBV14; D remains ambiguous. Germline lookup yields CDR1 SGHDN and CDR2 FVKESK. Trimming removed 1 base from V and 2 bases from J, with 8 bases in between. The CDR3 is made up of 14 amino acids.

This chain uses TRBV29-1 with TRBJ1-4, with D uncertain. This CDR3 comprises 16 residues. Germline loops: CDR1 SQVTM, CDR2 ANQGSEA. Trimming pared 0 bases from V and 7 bases from J, leaving 18 bases between. The CDR3 region is CSVEDLSLSGGEKLFF. CDR3 nucleotide sequence: TGCAGCGTTGAAGATCTTAGCCTGTCGGGCGGTGAAAAACTGTTTTTT.

V gene TRBV7-6 combines with J gene TRBJ2-4, with 8 bases identical to TRBD2. With the DNA end fitting TRBJ2-7 better, the J assignment may be wrong. The CDR3 covers 15 residues. From germline, CDR1 is SGHVS and CDR2 FNYEAQ. In DNA, the CDR3 is TGTGCCAGCAGCCAAGCGGGAGCTGTCTCCTACGAGCAGTACTTC. Its translation is CASSQAGAVSYEQYF.

The V gene is TRBV20-1, the J gene TRBJ1-2; TRBD1 might be the D (5 bases). Germline CDR1 reads DFQATT; CDR2 reads SNEGSKA (reference sequence). The CDR3 extends over 14 amino acids. The germline V and J ends were trimmed by 2 bases and 5 bases, with 15 bases remaining between them. The CDR3 DNA reads TGCAGTGCTAGAATATATACAGGTGGTTATGGCTACACCTTC. This gives the protein CSARIYTGGYGYTF.

The CDR3 reads CASSHTTSGGAPSYNEQYF. The CDR3 DNA reads as TGTGCCAGCAGTCACACCACTAGCGGGGGGGCCCCGTCCTACAATGAGCAGTACTTC. This chain connects TRBV6-2 or TRBV6-3 to TRBJ2-5, with TRBD2 identical over 13 bases. Germline CDR1 is MNHEY and CDR2 is SVGEGT. Trimming cost V 5 bases and J 11 bases; bases outside gene matches: 23. This CDR3 has 19 residues.

The rearrangement uses TRBV13 and TRBJ2-1, with D maybe TRBD1 (6 bases). Per germline, CDR1 PRHDT and CDR2 FYEKMQ (reference sequence). V was clipped by 2 bases and J by 4 bases, with 15 bases between them. This CDR3 has 16 amino acids. Here the CDR3 reads CASSLLGTRVYNEQFF. In DNA form, the CDR3 reads TGTGCCAGCAGCTTATTAGGGACAAGGGTTTACAATGAGCAGTTCTTC.